These 17 T cell receptor beta chains were all obtained from the same sample, sequenced in a study of cytomegalovirus exposure and HLA in healthy donors (dated by TCRdb to 2015 to 2018). Libraries were made using the immunoSEQ multiplex PCR assay. The multiplex PCR relied on a mix of 60 forward primers for TCR Vbeta segments and 13 reverse primers for TCR Jbeta segments. Imported from immuneACCESS, the table was reduced by TCRdb to in-frame sequences with V and J called. These copies leave out some clones; in studies compared against another copy, an unresolved V gene accounts for under half, and the cause of the remainder is not known. In all, the sample holds about 170,000 clones, and around 85% of those were seen once. The leading ten clones occupy approximately 2.4% of the sample. The material sequenced was PBMCs. Source of these receptors: a male donor in good health and CMV-seronegative.

The sample holds a few counts of this clone. This sequence joins TRBV19 and TRBJ1-1; possibly TRBD1 for D (5 bases). Germline loops: CDR1 LNHDA, CDR2 SQIVND (reference sequence). The CDR3 is 13 amino acids. Trimming pared 6 bases from V and 8 bases from J, leaving 16 bases between. CDR3 coding DNA: TGTGCCAGTAGCACACCGTCCAACAGGGAAGCTTTCTTT. Encoded protein: CASSTPSNREAFF.

The rearrangement links TRBV5-1 to TRBJ2-5; no clear D. Trimming shortened V by 0 bases and J by 2 bases, and 8 bases separated the two germline ends. The CDR3 has 14 amino acids. Germline values: CDR1 SGHRS, CDR2 YFSETQ. CDR3 bases: TGCGCCAGCAGCTTGGCTGAGAGGCAAGAGACCCAGTACTTC. It encodes CASSLAERQETQYF.

The rearrangement uses TRBV11-2 and TRBJ2-7, with TRBD1 matching 8 bases. Looked up from germline, CDR1 is SGHAT and CDR2 is FQNNGV. The CDR3 covers 14 residues. The trim removed 5 bases at V and 6 bases at J, leaving 9 bases unmatched. The CDR3: CASSLIDRGVEQYF. CDR3 bases: TGTGCCAGCAGCCTTATCGACAGGGGCGTCGAGCAGTACTTC.

The chain recombines TRBV4-2 with TRBJ2-3, with 7 bases fitting TRBD2. In germline, CDR1 is LGHNA, CDR2 YNFKEQ. This CDR3 has 14 residues. Trimming at V came to 1 base and at J to 5 bases, leaving 3 bases not matched to a gene. In DNA form, the CDR3 reads TGTGCCAGCAGCCAAGGACTAGCCTTAGATACGCAGTATTTT. It encodes CASSQGLALDTQYF.

In the case of this clone: Other DNA variants within this sample encode the same CDR3. V gene TRBV25-1 combines with J gene TRBJ1-2; D gene unclear. CDR1 and CDR2 (germline): MGHDK, SYGVNS. The CDR3 has 14 amino acids. Trimming took 1 base from V and 2 from J, leaving 8 bases between them. The CDR3 DNA is TGTGCCAGCAGTGAATGGGGAGGGAACTATGGCTACACCTTC. Translating it yields CASSEWGGNYGYTF.

As concerns this clone: This specimen includes other DNA sequences encoding the same CDR3. The V gene is TRBV18, the J gene TRBJ1-1, with D possibly matching TRBD1 (5 bases). V lost 2 bases, J lost 0 bases, and 7 bases lay in between. Germline V gene lookup returns CDR1 KGHSH and CDR2 LQKENI. The CDR3 runs 14 residues. The CDR3 region is CASSPGQLNTEAFF. The CDR3 coding sequence is TGTGCCAGCTCACCAGGACAACTGAACACTGAAGCTTTCTTT.

V and J are TRBV6-1 and TRBJ1-6, with TRBD1 as a possible D gene (5 bases). The CDR3 contains 15 residues. Germline lookup yields CDR1 MNHNS and CDR2 SASEGT. Trimming pared 8 bases from V and 6 bases from J, leaving 17 bases between. CDR3: CASGRGREGNSPLHF. In DNA form, the CDR3 reads TGTGCCAGCGGGCGGGGACGGGAGGGTAATTCACCCCTCCACTTT.

This sequence joins TRBV11-2 and TRBJ2-5; 7 nucleotides match TRBD1. CDR3 length: 16 amino acids. Losses at the gene ends were 5 bases for V and 1 base for J; bases not matched to a gene: 10. Germline lookup yields CDR1 SGHAT and CDR2 FQNNGV. This CDR3 is CASSPREPGGQETQYF. Written as DNA, the CDR3 is TGTGCCAGCAGCCCAAGGGAGCCAGGGGGCCAAGAGACCCAGTACTTC.

V and J are TRBV6-1 and TRBJ1-4; the D gene is possibly TRBD1 (6 bases). The CDR3 totals 14 residues. The ends were cut back, 4 bases at V and 5 bases at J, with 11 bases in the middle. CDR1 and CDR2 from the germline V gene are MNHNS and SASEGT. CDR3 residues: CASSVNRANEKLFF. The CDR3 nucleotides are TGTGCCAGCAGTGTGAACAGGGCGAATGAAAAACTGTTTTTT.

The chain combines TRBV5-1 with TRBJ2-2; 15 bases are shared with TRBD2. After removal of 7 bases from V and 2 bases from J, the junction contained 12 bases not matched to a gene. The CDR3 runs 19 residues. Germline-derived CDR1 and CDR2 are SGHRS and YFSETQ. CDR3 DNA: TGCGCCAGCTCCCCTAGGACTAGCGGGGGGGCCACTAACACCGGGGAGCTGTTTTTT. The encoded protein is CASSPRTSGGATNTGELFF.

The chain has TRBV19 and TRBJ1-1, with 8 bases that match TRBD1. The CDR3 has 16 amino acids. With 4 bases clipped from V and 1 base from J, the junction kept 8 bases outside the gene matches. Germline CDR1 reads LNHDA; CDR2 reads SQIVND (reference sequence). The CDR3, as DNA: TGTGCCAGTAGTACCCCGGTGGGACAGGCGAACACTGAAGCTTTCTTT. Encoded protein: CASSTPVGQANTEAFF.

This chain uses TRBV5-1 with TRBJ2-1, with TRBD2 matching 10 bases. V dropped 4 bases and J dropped 6; count of bases not matched to a gene: 13. The CDR3 has 17 residues. The germline gives CDR1 SGHRS, CDR2 YFSETQ. CDR3 residues: CASSQAPAGGPSNEQFF. The CDR3, as DNA: TGCGCCAGCAGCCAGGCACCAGCGGGGGGGCCTAGCAATGAGCAGTTCTTC.

The chain links TRBV7-6 to TRBJ1-5, with a tentative D call TRBD1 (6 bases). The CDR3 covers 18 residues. V was trimmed by 5 bases and J by 2 bases, leaving 22 bases between them. Germline-derived CDR1 and CDR2 are SGHVS and FNYEAQ. The DNA for the CDR3 is TGTGCCAGCAGCCCGAGGGTACTAGGGGGGGATGGCAATCAGCCCCAGCATTTT. Protein sequence: CASSPRVLGGDGNQPQHF.

This clone was found a few times. This sequence joins TRBV10-3 and TRBJ2-2, with D perhaps TRBD1 (6 bases). V lost 6 bases to trimming and J lost 0 bases, with 14 bases between them. The CDR3 is made up of 16 amino acids. Germline V gene lookup returns CDR1 ENHRY and CDR2 SYGVKD. The CDR3 loop is CAIRFGTRANTGELFF. The DNA of the CDR3 is TGTGCCATCAGGTTTGGGACAAGAGCGAACACCGGGGAGCTGTTTTTT.

The gene calls are TRBV5-1 and TRBJ2-1, with a possible D match to TRBD1 (5 bases). This CDR3 comprises 15 residues. With 0 bases removed from V and 9 bases from J, the gap between germline ends came to 16 bases. Germline V gene sequence: CDR1 SGHRS, CDR2 YFSETQ. The CDR3 region has the DNA TGCGCCAGCAGCTTGGGGGGCGTCCTGAACACTGAGCAGTTCTTC. It translates to CASSLGGVLNTEQFF.

The J gene is TRBJ1-4, the V gene TRBV7-2, with D unclear. V was trimmed by 0 bases and J by 12 bases, leaving 14 bases between them. This CDR3 is built from 14 residues. Germline CDR1 SGHTA, CDR2 FQGNSA. CDR3 bases: TGTGCCAGCAGCTTAGCATCGCAGGCCAAGGAACTGTTTTTT. This gives the protein CASSLASQAKELFF.

The chain carries TRBV5-6 and TRBJ2-3; TRBD1 aligns across 8 bases. CDR1 SGHDT and CDR2 YYEEEE come from the germline V gene. V was clipped by 4 bases and J by 2 bases; unmatched bases: 6. This CDR3 is built from 15 residues. CDR3: CASSPGTGDTDTQYF. CDR3 in DNA: TGTGCCAGCAGCCCCGGGACAGGTGACACAGATACGCAGTATTTT.